This is a list of T cell receptor beta chains from one sample in a study of T cell responses to AZD1222 COVID-19 vaccine. Profiled with immunoSEQ multiplex PCR; TCRdb holds only in-frame clones, not every one. The sample consists of roughly 130,000 clones, over 75% of them appearing once. The starting material was peripheral blood, obtained on day 0 of AZD1222 vaccination. These receptors were collected from an adult in good health. Each CDR3 is given with its conserved first and last residue. Fields, in order: J gene, V gene, CDR3 protein.

TRBJ2-7 TRBV7-2 CASSLRTPVRALYEQYF
TRBJ1-3 TRBV9 CASSGGQLRPGNTIYF
TRBJ1-2 TRBV30 CAWIGTGLANYGYTF
TRBJ1-4 TRBV4-3 CASSQEGAANEKLFF
TRBJ1-1 TRBV4-1 CASSSRAPTEAFF
TRBJ1-2 TRBV6-6 CASSPLTGGANGYTF
TRBJ1-1 TRBV10-1 CASSEGPGDLNTEAFF
TRBJ1-3 TRBV7-3 CASSLGGRDTIYF
TRBJ2-5 TRBV18 CASSYQETQYF
TRBJ1-2 TRBV5-1 CASSNGLINYGYTF
TRBJ2-7 TRBV5-1 CASSLAVLDREQYF
TRBJ1-2 TRBV3-1/TRBV3-2 CASSQDPVTGYTF